This TCR beta chain was captured by sequencing in a study of human T cells and chemical hapten exposure. For the study at large: Alopecia universalis, totalis or areata was present in patients who were mostly female.

Documented time point: pre-sensitization, week 0. The treatment denotes: therapeutic diphenylcyclopropenone sensitization with weekly scalp DPC. CDR3 length: 20 residues. Germline-derived CDR1 and CDR2 are MNHEY and SVGAGI. V shed 2 bases and J 3 bases; nucleotides not matched to a gene: 19. Unique molecular identifiers were attached to individual cDNA molecules within the library. One entry per CDR3 protein results from TCRdb running MiXCR on the RACE reads. The sample carries some 90,000 distinct CDR3 sequences, 8.5% recorded once. The rearrangement links TRBV6-5 to TRBJ2-7, with 10 bases that match TRBD2. The clonotype originates from a man in his forties with alopecia areata. Some clones in this sample may be carry-over from other donors' samples. Sequenced material: whole blood, taken in connection with sensitization to the hapten diphenylcyclopropenone (DPC). CDR3 region: CASSYRRPGLARLNDYEQYF. The CDR3 bases are TGTGCCAGCAGTTACCGACGCCCGGGACTAGCGAGACTGAACGACTACGAGCAGTACTTC.